This is a list of T cell receptor beta chains from one sample in a study of PD-1 blockade in mismatch repair-deficient tumors. The data were produced by immunoSEQ multiplex PCR, yet TCRdb's version contains in-frame clones alone and is incomplete. The sample consists of fewer than 100,000 clones, over 70% of them appearing once. The source material was peripheral blood, sampled 12 weeks after starting pembrolizumab. These receptors came from an adult with mismatch repair-deficient cancer. The CDR3 runs from the conserved cysteine through the conserved F or W. D genes are given only for firm matches. Expanded clones are given a class, and other clones once, few, many or no size at all.

>TRBV7-8|NA|TRBJ2-1|TRBD2
TGTGCCAGCAGCCCAAGCGGGGACGTAAAGGAGTTCTTC
CASSPSGDVKEFF
>TRBV14|NA|TRBJ2-7|TRBD1
TGTGCCAGCAGCCGGACAGGGAACTACGAGCAGTACTTC
CASSRTGNYEQYF
>TRBV7-2|NA|TRBJ2-4|TRBD2
TGTGCCAGCAGCCCACTAGCGGGAGAAAACATTCAGTACTTC
CASSPLAGENIQYF
>TRBV6-6|few|TRBJ2-2|TRBD2
TGTGCCACAGCGGGAGCGAACACCGGGGAGCTGTTTTTT
CATAGANTGELFF
>TRBV11-3|few|TRBJ2-5|TRBD1
TGTGCCAGCAGCTTAGGGGGACAGGGCGGAGAGACCCAGTACTTC
CASSLGGQGGETQYF
>TRBV2|few|TRBJ2-7|NA
TGTGCCAGCAGTCCGAGGTACGGTTACGAGCAGTACTTC
CASSPRYGYEQYF
>TRBV27|NA|TRBJ1-1|NA
TGTGCCAGCAGTTTAAAGGGGCAGAACACTGAAGCTTTCTTT
CASSLKGQNTEAFF
>TRBV9|NA|TRBJ2-3|TRBD2
TGTGCCAGCAGCGTAGTCGTAGCGGGAGACACGCAGTATTTT
CASSVVVAGDTQYF
>TRBV5-6|NA|TRBJ2-6|NA
TGTGCCAGCAGCCCGGGTAGGGCCAACGTCCTGACTTTC
CASSPGRANVLTF
>TRBV9|NA|TRBJ2-1|NA
TGTGCCAGCAGCCCCCGGGACAGCGGGAACAATGAGCAGTTCTTC
CASSPRDSGNNEQFF
>TRBV30|NA|TRBJ2-7|NA
TGTGCCTGGAGTGAGGGCAGGGGACACGAGCAGTACTTC
CAWSEGRGHEQYF
>TRBV5-6|NA|TRBJ1-5|NA
TGTGCCAGCAGCTTGGCTGGGCACAATCAGCCCCAGCATTTT
CASSLAGHNQPQHF
>TRBV13|NA|TRBJ1-2|NA
TGTGCCAGCAGTTCCACTGGACAAAGACCTATTTTCACCTTC
CASSSTGQRPIFTF
>TRBV13|NA|TRBJ2-7|NA
TGTGCCAGCAGCTTTACGGGCAGCTCCTACGAGCAGTACTTC
CASSFTGSSYEQYF
>TRBV7-8|NA|TRBJ1-2|NA
TGTGCCAGCTCCCTAGGGGGGGACTATGGCTACACCTTC
CASSLGGDYGYTF
>TRBV16|NA|TRBJ1-5|NA
TGTGCCAGCAGCCAATTATCGTGGGGCCTTAATCAGCCCCAGCATTTT
CASSQLSWGLNQPQHF
>TRBV9|few|TRBJ2-1|TRBD1
TGTGCCAGCAGCGTCAATAGGGGACAGGCCCGCAATGAGCAGTTCTTC
CASSVNRGQARNEQFF
>TRBV5-4|few|TRBJ2-6|NA
TGTGCCAGCAGCTTGGCAGTCCGCTCTGGGGCCAACGTCCTGACTTTC
CASSLAVRSGANVLTF
>TRBV7-2|NA|TRBJ2-7|NA
TGTGCCAGCAGCTTATTGTTACCGGGATTTGGGGCTAGCGAGCAGTACTTC
CASSLLLPGFGASEQYF
>TRBV7-3|NA|TRBJ2-1|TRBD2
TGTGCCAGCAGCTTAATTGGTCCACTAGCGGGAGATCGGGGTGAGCAGTTCTTC
CASSLIGPLAGDRGEQFF
>TRBV18|NA|TRBJ2-6|NA
TGTGCCAGCTCACCCTCGACAGCGAGCTCTGGGGCCAACGTCCTGACTTTC
CASSPSTASSGANVLTF
>TRBV7-9|once|TRBJ1-1|NA
TGTGCCAGCAGCTTAGACCAGGGGATAACTGAAGCTTTCTTT
CASSLDQGITEAFF
>TRBV18|few|TRBJ1-2|NA
TGTGCCAGCTCACCACAGCCAGGGCATAGCTACACCTTC
CASSPQPGHSYTF
>TRBV6-5|few|TRBJ2-1|TRBD2
TGTGCCAGCAGCGGAGCGGGAGGGTGGGACAATGAGCAGTTCTTC
CASSGAGGWDNEQFF
>TRBV19|few|TRBJ1-5|TRBD1
TGTGCCAGTAGTATTGGAGGGACAGGAGATCCCCAGCATTTT
CASSIGGTGDPQHF
>TRBV5-1|NA|TRBJ2-1|TRBD2
TGCGCCAGCAGCCGCGGGACTAGCGACTACAATGAGCAGTTCTTC
CASSRGTSDYNEQFF
>TRBV28|NA|TRBJ1-2|TRBD1
TGTGCCAGCAGCTATACAGGGGACGTCTATGGCTACACCTTC
CASSYTGDVYGYTF
>TRBV6-5|NA|TRBJ1-2|NA
TGTGCCAGCAGTTACTCGACGGACAGTCTCTATGGCTACACCTTC
CASSYSTDSLYGYTF
>TRBV30|NA|TRBJ1-5|NA
TGTGCCTGGAGTAAATCAGGGAGCGAGCAGCCCCAGCATTTT
CAWSKSGSEQPQHF
>TRBV30|NA|TRBJ1-4|NA
TGTGCCTGGAGTGGGGGATACGGAGGGGAAAAACTGTTTTTT
CAWSGGYGGEKLFF
>TRBV7-3|NA|TRBJ2-1|TRBD2
TGTGCCAGCAGCTTTGGTAGCGGGAGGGCGGATGAGCAGTTCTTC
CASSFGSGRADEQFF
>TRBV19|NA|TRBJ2-2|NA
TGTGCCAGTAGTGGGGGCACCGGGGAGCTGTTTTTT
CASSGGTGELFF
>TRBV4-3|NA|TRBJ2-7|NA
TGCGCCAGCAGCCAAGAGTTTCAGGGACCCTACGAGCAGTACTTC
CASSQEFQGPYEQYF
>TRBV2|few|TRBJ2-5|NA
TGTGCCAGCAGTGGGACAGCACATAAAGAGACCCAGTACTTC
CASSGTAHKETQYF
>TRBV6-5|NA|TRBJ2-1|NA
TGTGCCAGCAGTTTCGCCTCGTTGAAGGAGCAGTTCTTC
CASSFASLKEQFF
>TRBV5-6|NA|TRBJ2-7|TRBD2
TGTGCCAGCAACGAAGCGGGAGGGCCCTCCTACGAGCAGTACTTC
CASNEAGGPSYEQYF
>TRBV9|once|TRBJ2-3|NA
TGTGCCAGCAGCGTAGCTGGGGGTTTCGATACGCAGTATTTT
CASSVAGGFDTQYF
>TRBV4-1|NA|TRBJ2-4|TRBD2
TGCGCCAGCAGCCAAGATCCGGGAGGAGCACAAAACATTCAGTACTTC
CASSQDPGGAQNIQYF
>TRBV9|NA|TRBJ1-3|NA
TGTGCCAGCAGTACAGGTAACTCTGGAAACACCATATATTTT
CASSTGNSGNTIYF
>TRBV10-3|once|TRBJ2-5|TRBD1
TGTGCCATCAGTGTAAGGGACAGGCGAGAGACCCAGTACTTC
CAISVRDRRETQYF
>TRBV27|NA|TRBJ1-5|NA
TGTGCCAGCAGTTTAAGGCGGAATTTAGGGGGGGGGAGTTATAGCAATCAGCCCCAGCATTTT
CASSLRRNLGGGSYSNQPQHF
>TRBV19|NA|TRBJ2-1|TRBD2
TGTGCCAGTAGTATGCTTGGTAGCGGGTATTCCTACAATGAGCAGTTCTTC
CASSMLGSGYSYNEQFF
>TRBV13|NA|TRBJ2-1|NA
TGTGCCAGCAGCTTGCAGGGGGGCAATGAGCAGTTCTTC
CASSLQGGNEQFF
>TRBV18|few|TRBJ2-7|TRBD2
TGTGCCAGCTCACCATCCGGGCTAGCGGGAGTAAACGAGCAGTACTTC
CASSPSGLAGVNEQYF
>TRBV4-3|NA|TRBJ2-3|NA
TGCGCCAGCAGCCAAGAGTTGAGCGTTGGGGGAACAGATACGCAGTATTTT
CASSQELSVGGTDTQYF
>TRBV15|NA|TRBJ2-1|TRBD2
TGTGCCACCAGGGGAGCGGGAGCTGTCAATGAGCAGTTCTTC
CATRGAGAVNEQFF
>TRBV6-6|NA|TRBJ1-1|NA
TGTGCCAGCAGTTACTCGACGGGTTTTACTGAAGCTTTCTTT
CASSYSTGFTEAFF